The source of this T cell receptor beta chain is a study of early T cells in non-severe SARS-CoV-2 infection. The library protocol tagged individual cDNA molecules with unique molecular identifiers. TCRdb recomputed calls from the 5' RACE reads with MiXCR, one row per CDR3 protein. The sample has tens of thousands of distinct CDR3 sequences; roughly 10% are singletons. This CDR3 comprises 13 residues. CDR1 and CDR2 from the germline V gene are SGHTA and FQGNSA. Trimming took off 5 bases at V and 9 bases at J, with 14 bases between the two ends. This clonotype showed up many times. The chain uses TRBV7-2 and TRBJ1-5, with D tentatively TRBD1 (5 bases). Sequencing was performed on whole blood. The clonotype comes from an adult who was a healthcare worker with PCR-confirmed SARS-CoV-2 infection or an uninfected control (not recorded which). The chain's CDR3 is CASSRRGLGPQHF. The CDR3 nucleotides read TGTGCCAGCAGCCGTAGGGGCTTAGGGCCCCAGCATTTT.